The entry below describes one T cell receptor (beta chain). The CDR3 is 13 amino acids. Clones were sequenced by immunoSEQ multiplex PCR, and TCRdb holds only the in-frame ones, with some missing. This sample carries under 450,000 clones, 90% of them seen once, and the ten largest clones take around 6.4%. The data derive from a study of control samples from healthy donors and cancer patients. This TCR came from a middle-aged man with head and neck cancer. This chain uses TRBV21-1 with TRBJ2-7. TRBV21-1 is a pseudogene segment. The sample taken for sequencing was PBMCs. CDR3 nucleotides: TGTGCCAGCAGCAAAGTGGGGATCTACGAGCAGTACTTC. It is translated as CASSKVGIYEQYF.